These T cell receptor beta chains were read from a single sample in a study of blood T cell repertoires in COVID-19. The repertoire was sequenced with immunoSEQ multiplex PCR; TCRdb's copy has only in-frame clones and lacks some. The top ten clones hold about 6% of a sample with roughly 250,000 clones, 87% of them seen once. The sample consisted of PBMCs or T cells enriched from blood (not recorded which). The receptors come from a woman aged 25-40 years with acute COVID-19. CDR3s include the opening cysteine and the closing phenylalanine or tryptophan. The D gene is left open where the match is weak. Not every row has a clone size; where given, it reads once, few, many or a size class.

V gene: TRBV7-2; J gene: TRBJ2-7; CDR3 length: 13; clone size: -; D gene: TRBD1; CDR3 DNA: TGTGCCAGCAGCTGGGGACAGGGGTACGAGCAGTACTTC; CDR3 protein: CASSWGQGYEQYF
V gene: TRBV3-1/TRBV3-2; J gene: TRBJ2-3; CDR3 length: 20; clone size: -; D gene: TRBD2; CDR3 DNA: TGTGCCAGCAGCCAAGATCAGGTTCCTCGCGGGAGTAGTCAGCGAGATACGCAGTATTTT; CDR3 protein: CASSQDQVPRGSSQRDTQYF
V gene: TRBV3-1/TRBV3-2; J gene: TRBJ1-6; CDR3 length: 15; clone size: -; D gene: -; CDR3 DNA: TGTGCCAGCAGTTACCGGACAGCTAATAATTCACCCCTCCACTTT; CDR3 protein: CASSYRTANNSPLHF
V gene: TRBV19; J gene: TRBJ1-4; CDR3 length: 15; clone size: -; D gene: TRBD1; CDR3 DNA: TGTGCCAGTAGTTCCATCAGGACAGGGGTTGAAAAACTGTTTTTT; CDR3 protein: CASSSIRTGVEKLFF
V gene: TRBV27; J gene: TRBJ1-1; CDR3 length: 12; clone size: -; D gene: -; CDR3 DNA: TGTGCCAGCATGGGGGCTGGGACTGAAGCTTTCTTT; CDR3 protein: CASMGAGTEAFF
V gene: TRBV28; J gene: TRBJ2-3; CDR3 length: 11; clone size: -; D gene: -; CDR3 DNA: TGTGCAACCGAGCTCACAGATACGCAGTATTTT; CDR3 protein: CATELTDTQYF
V gene: TRBV4-1; J gene: TRBJ1-1; CDR3 length: 13; clone size: -; D gene: -; CDR3 DNA: TGCGCCAGCAGCCAAGACAAGAACACTGAAGCTTTCTTT; CDR3 protein: CASSQDKNTEAFF
V gene: TRBV5-1; J gene: TRBJ1-4; CDR3 length: 14; clone size: once; D gene: -; CDR3 DNA: TGCGCCAGCAGCCGCGGACAGTCCGAAGAAAAACTGTTTTTT; CDR3 protein: CASSRGQSEEKLFF
V gene: TRBV7-8; J gene: TRBJ2-5; CDR3 length: 16; clone size: -; D gene: TRBD2; CDR3 DNA: TGTGCCAGCAGCTTTGGTCTTACTAGCGGGGCAGAGACCCAGTACTTC; CDR3 protein: CASSFGLTSGAETQYF
V gene: TRBV6-5; J gene: TRBJ2-7; CDR3 length: 14; clone size: -; D gene: -; CDR3 DNA: TGTGCCAGCAGCCCCAACCCTAGCAGCTACGAGCAGTACTTC; CDR3 protein: CASSPNPSSYEQYF
V gene: TRBV12-3/TRBV12-4; J gene: TRBJ2-4; CDR3 length: 13; clone size: -; D gene: TRBD2; CDR3 DNA: TGTGCCAGCAGTTTGTCCGGGAGGGACATTCAGTACTTC; CDR3 protein: CASSLSGRDIQYF
V gene: TRBV12-5; J gene: TRBJ2-7; CDR3 length: 15; clone size: -; D gene: -; CDR3 DNA: TGTGCTAGTGGGGAGGGGCCACAATTGGGCCTCGAGCAGTACTTC; CDR3 protein: CASGEGPQLGLEQYF
V gene: TRBV27; J gene: TRBJ2-7; CDR3 length: 14; clone size: -; D gene: TRBD1; CDR3 DNA: TGTGCCAGCAGTTTCGGGGACAGGGTCTACGAGCAGTACTTC; CDR3 protein: CASSFGDRVYEQYF
V gene: TRBV4-3; J gene: TRBJ2-2; CDR3 length: 19; clone size: -; D gene: TRBD2; CDR3 DNA: TGCGCCAGCAGCCAAGATCTTAAGGGACTAGCGGGAGCCGGCGGGGAGCTGTTTTTT; CDR3 protein: CASSQDLKGLAGAGGELFF
V gene: TRBV5-1; J gene: TRBJ2-2; CDR3 length: 17; clone size: -; D gene: -; CDR3 DNA: TGCGCCAGCAGCTTGAATCCGACGGGGTCGGGCACCGGGGAGCTGTTTTTT; CDR3 protein: CASSLNPTGSGTGELFF
V gene: TRBV20-1; J gene: TRBJ2-7; CDR3 length: 16; clone size: -; D gene: TRBD1; CDR3 DNA: TGCAGTGCTAGTGACTCCGGGACAGTAGAATCCTACGAGCAGTACTTC; CDR3 protein: CSASDSGTVESYEQYF
V gene: TRBV28; J gene: TRBJ1-2; CDR3 length: 13; clone size: -; D gene: TRBD1; CDR3 DNA: TGTGCCAGCAGGGACAGGGGGAACTATGGCTACACCTTC; CDR3 protein: CASRDRGNYGYTF
V gene: TRBV30; J gene: TRBJ2-1; CDR3 length: 11; clone size: -; D gene: -; CDR3 DNA: TGTGCCTGGAGTTCCCGCAATGAGCAGTTCTTC; CDR3 protein: CAWSSRNEQFF
V gene: TRBV12-3/TRBV12-4; J gene: TRBJ1-4; CDR3 length: 13; clone size: -; D gene: -; CDR3 DNA: TGTGCCAGCTACCGGGATCCTAATGAAAAACTGTTTTTT; CDR3 protein: CASYRDPNEKLFF
V gene: TRBV5-5; J gene: TRBJ1-5; CDR3 length: 16; clone size: -; D gene: -; CDR3 DNA: TGTGCCAGCAGCCCAGGGTGGGGTGTGGGCAATCAGCCCCAGCATTTT; CDR3 protein: CASSPGWGVGNQPQHF
V gene: TRBV5-4; J gene: TRBJ1-6; CDR3 length: 13; clone size: -; D gene: -; CDR3 DNA: TGTGCCAGCAGCGTGAACAGGGCGGAACCCCTCCACTTT; CDR3 protein: CASSVNRAEPLHF
V gene: TRBV2; J gene: TRBJ1-4; CDR3 length: 14; clone size: -; D gene: -; CDR3 DNA: TGTGCCAGCAGGATAGGGGAAGCTAATGAAAAACTGTTTTTT; CDR3 protein: CASRIGEANEKLFF
V gene: TRBV9; J gene: TRBJ2-1; CDR3 length: 16; clone size: -; D gene: TRBD2; CDR3 DNA: TGTGCCAGCAGCTTGACTAGCGGAAGCTCCTACAATGAGCAGTTCTTC; CDR3 protein: CASSLTSGSSYNEQFF
V gene: TRBV6-5; J gene: TRBJ1-2; CDR3 length: 15; clone size: -; D gene: -; CDR3 DNA: TGTGCCAGCAGCCGACCTGGGACAAGGGGCTATGGCTACACCTTC; CDR3 protein: CASSRPGTRGYGYTF
V gene: TRBV10-2; J gene: TRBJ1-5; CDR3 length: 15; clone size: -; D gene: -; CDR3 DNA: TGCGCCAGCTCCCTAGGGCAGGGGCTCAATCAGCCCCAGCATTTT; CDR3 protein: CASSLGQGLNQPQHF
V gene: TRBV29-1; J gene: TRBJ1-1; CDR3 length: 13; clone size: few; D gene: -; CDR3 DNA: TGCAGCGTTGGGAGAGATTGGAACACTGAAGCTTTCTTT; CDR3 protein: CSVGRDWNTEAFF
V gene: TRBV19; J gene: TRBJ2-7; CDR3 length: 14; clone size: few; D gene: TRBD2; CDR3 DNA: TGTGCCAGTAGTATCGCTAGCGGCGACGGGGAGCAGTACTTC; CDR3 protein: CASSIASGDGEQYF
V gene: TRBV7-2; J gene: TRBJ2-1; CDR3 length: 15; clone size: -; D gene: -; CDR3 DNA: TGTGCCAGCAGCTCCTTTGCCCCAGCCTACAATGAGCAGTTCTTC; CDR3 protein: CASSSFAPAYNEQFF
V gene: TRBV3-1/TRBV3-2; J gene: TRBJ2-1; CDR3 length: 15; clone size: -; D gene: -; CDR3 DNA: TGTGCCAGCAGCCAAGAACCCGGACTGGTGGGTGAGCAGTTCTTC; CDR3 protein: CASSQEPGLVGEQFF
V gene: TRBV5-5; J gene: TRBJ1-4; CDR3 length: 14; clone size: -; D gene: TRBD1; CDR3 DNA: TGTGCCAGCAGAACCGGGACAGGGGGGGAAAAACTGTTTTTT; CDR3 protein: CASRTGTGGEKLFF
V gene: TRBV7-9; J gene: TRBJ2-7; CDR3 length: 14; clone size: -; D gene: TRBD1; CDR3 DNA: TGTGCCAGCAGCGGGCGGACAGGGGGACACGAGCAGTACTTC; CDR3 protein: CASSGRTGGHEQYF
V gene: TRBV19; J gene: TRBJ2-7; CDR3 length: 13; clone size: -; D gene: -; CDR3 DNA: TGTGCCAGTAGTTTCCAGGCAGCCTACGAGCAGTACTTC; CDR3 protein: CASSFQAAYEQYF
V gene: TRBV7-2; J gene: TRBJ1-6; CDR3 length: 14; clone size: -; D gene: TRBD1; CDR3 DNA: TGTGCCAGCAGCTTTTCAGGGGGTAATTCACCCCTCCACTTT; CDR3 protein: CASSFSGGNSPLHF
V gene: TRBV19; J gene: TRBJ1-2; CDR3 length: 15; clone size: -; D gene: TRBD1; CDR3 DNA: TGTGCCAGTAGATCTGGACAGGGGGGGAACTATGGCTACACCTTC; CDR3 protein: CASRSGQGGNYGYTF
V gene: TRBV27; J gene: TRBJ1-2; CDR3 length: 15; clone size: -; D gene: -; CDR3 DNA: TGTGCCAGCAGTCTGGCCTGGGCGGGTGGTTATGGCTACACCTTC; CDR3 protein: CASSLAWAGGYGYTF
V gene: TRBV6-5; J gene: TRBJ1-3; CDR3 length: 15; clone size: -; D gene: -; CDR3 DNA: TGTGCCAGCAGTTTGACAGGAGACTCTGGAAACACCATATATTTT; CDR3 protein: CASSLTGDSGNTIYF
V gene: TRBV7-9; J gene: TRBJ1-6; CDR3 length: 14; clone size: once; D gene: TRBD1; CDR3 DNA: TGTGCCAGCAGCGGTGGGACAGGACAATCACCCCTCCACTTT; CDR3 protein: CASSGGTGQSPLHF
V gene: TRBV7-3; J gene: TRBJ2-1; CDR3 length: 13; clone size: -; D gene: -; CDR3 DNA: TGTGCCAGCAGCTCTCCACCGACTCGTGAGCAGTTCTTC; CDR3 protein: CASSSPPTREQFF
V gene: TRBV27; J gene: TRBJ2-1; CDR3 length: 12; clone size: -; D gene: -; CDR3 DNA: TGTGCCAGCAGTTTACCCGACAGAGAGCAGTTCTTC; CDR3 protein: CASSLPDREQFF
V gene: TRBV10-3; J gene: TRBJ1-4; CDR3 length: 13; clone size: -; D gene: TRBD1; CDR3 DNA: TGTGCCATCAGACAGGGGGTTAATGAAAAACTGTTTTTT; CDR3 protein: CAIRQGVNEKLFF
V gene: TRBV5-1; J gene: TRBJ1-4; CDR3 length: 15; clone size: -; D gene: TRBD1; CDR3 DNA: TGCGCCAGCAGCGGACAGGGCACAACTAATGAAAAACTGTTTTTT; CDR3 protein: CASSGQGTTNEKLFF
V gene: TRBV4-3; J gene: TRBJ2-1; CDR3 length: 15; clone size: -; D gene: TRBD2; CDR3 DNA: TGCGCCAGCAGCCAAGACCGGGAGGCCTACAATGAGCAGTTCTTC; CDR3 protein: CASSQDREAYNEQFF
V gene: TRBV3-1/TRBV3-2; J gene: TRBJ2-1; CDR3 length: 13; clone size: -; D gene: TRBD2; CDR3 DNA: TGTGCCAGCAGCCCGAGCGGGAGTGGGGAGCAGTTCTTC; CDR3 protein: CASSPSGSGEQFF
V gene: TRBV2; J gene: TRBJ1-4; CDR3 length: 14; clone size: -; D gene: -; CDR3 DNA: TGTGCCAGCAGGATGGACAGTACTAATGAAAAACTGTTTTTT; CDR3 protein: CASRMDSTNEKLFF
V gene: TRBV2; J gene: TRBJ1-2; CDR3 length: 17; clone size: -; D gene: TRBD1; CDR3 DNA: TGTGCCAGCAGTGAAGCGAGGACAGGGGCCTTTTGGTATGGCTACACCTTC; CDR3 protein: CASSEARTGAFWYGYTF
V gene: TRBV5-6; J gene: TRBJ1-2; CDR3 length: 14; clone size: -; D gene: -; CDR3 DNA: TGTGCCAGCAGCTTGGGATCAGGGCCTTATGGCTACACCTTC; CDR3 protein: CASSLGSGPYGYTF
V gene: TRBV24-1; J gene: TRBJ2-3; CDR3 length: 14; clone size: once; D gene: -; CDR3 DNA: TGTGCCACCAGTGACAGGACATTTTCAGATACGCAGTATTTT; CDR3 protein: CATSDRTFSDTQYF
V gene: TRBV13; J gene: TRBJ2-1; CDR3 length: 14; clone size: -; D gene: -; CDR3 DNA: TGTGCCAGCAGCCCAGGCCTGGGTAACAATGAGCAGTTCTTC; CDR3 protein: CASSPGLGNNEQFF
V gene: TRBV7-9; J gene: TRBJ1-4; CDR3 length: 16; clone size: once; D gene: -; CDR3 DNA: TGTGCCAGCAGCGCACACAGTGGCTTTTCCGATGAAAAACTGTTTTTT; CDR3 protein: CASSAHSGFSDEKLFF
V gene: TRBV28; J gene: TRBJ1-3; CDR3 length: 14; clone size: -; D gene: -; CDR3 DNA: TGTGCCAGCACCCCAGGGGATTATGGAAACACCATATATTTT; CDR3 protein: CASTPGDYGNTIYF
V gene: TRBV2; J gene: TRBJ1-1; CDR3 length: 13; clone size: -; D gene: -; CDR3 DNA: TGTGCCAGCAGGGGGGGACGGAGCACTGAAGCTTTCTTT; CDR3 protein: CASRGGRSTEAFF
V gene: TRBV18; J gene: TRBJ2-7; CDR3 length: 13; clone size: once; D gene: TRBD1; CDR3 DNA: TGTGCCAGCTCACCGGACAGGGAATACGAGCAGTACTTC; CDR3 protein: CASSPDREYEQYF
V gene: TRBV5-8; J gene: TRBJ2-5; CDR3 length: 15; clone size: once; D gene: -; CDR3 DNA: TGTGCCAGCATCCCGGGGACTTCCGGTGGAGAGACCCAGTACTTC; CDR3 protein: CASIPGTSGGETQYF